These T cell receptor beta chains were read from a single sample in a study of T cell repertoires in cytomegalovirus infection. TCRdb used MiXCR to reprocess the reads, holding one entry per CDR3 protein. The repertoire holds around 750,000 distinct CDR3 sequences, with over 25% as singletons. These receptors' antigens are unknown. The sequencing used cultured CD8+ T cells from PBMCs, collected from culture after CMV antigen stimulation. The receptors come from a human donor in good health (CMV status not recorded). Some clones in this sample may be carry-over from other donors' samples. Both conserved end residues are part of each CDR3. A D gene is named only where the DNA matches it firmly. Rows may omit the clone size; those that give it use once, few, many or a size class.

j_call: TRBJ2-3
v_call: TRBV7-1
clone_size: .
d_call: .
cdr3_aa: CASQPGGAPRADTQYF
cdr3_nt: TGTGCCAGCCAACCCGGCGGGGCACCACGGGCAGATACGCAGTATTTT

j_call: TRBJ2-2
v_call: TRBV6-6
clone_size: .
d_call: .
cdr3_aa: CASSYTLPGELFF
cdr3_nt: TGTGCCAGCAGTTACACCCTTCCCGGGGAGCTGTTTTTT

j_call: TRBJ1-6
v_call: TRBV12-3/TRBV12-4
clone_size: .
d_call: .
cdr3_aa: CASSSYGDSSLHF
cdr3_nt: TGTGCCAGCAGTTCGTACGGGGATTCATCCCTCCACTTT

j_call: TRBJ2-5
v_call: TRBV11-3
clone_size: once
d_call: .
cdr3_aa: CASSPKGGSQETQYF
cdr3_nt: TGTGCCAGCAGTCCTAAAGGCGGATCTCAAGAGACCCAGTACTTC

j_call: TRBJ2-3
v_call: TRBV11-1
clone_size: .
d_call: TRBD2
cdr3_aa: CASSFRLAGGYTDTQYF
cdr3_nt: TGTGCCAGCAGCTTCAGACTAGCGGGGGGTTATACAGATACGCAGTATTTT

j_call: TRBJ2-1
v_call: TRBV7-2
clone_size: many
d_call: .
cdr3_aa: CASSLDDSLYNEQFF
cdr3_nt: TGTGCCAGCAGCTTAGATGACAGCCTGTACAATGAGCAGTTCTTC

j_call: TRBJ1-5
v_call: TRBV6-6
clone_size: .
d_call: .
cdr3_aa: CASRGPPWDQPQHF
cdr3_nt: TGTGCCAGCAGAGGACCCCCGTGGGACCAGCCCCAGCATTTT

j_call: TRBJ2-3
v_call: TRBV7-6
clone_size: many
d_call: .
cdr3_aa: CASSPGQLTDTQYF
cdr3_nt: TGTGCCAGCAGCCCCGGACAGCTCACAGATACGCAGTATTTT

j_call: TRBJ2-5
v_call: TRBV19
clone_size: few
d_call: TRBD2
cdr3_aa: CASSDGGGSGETQYF
cdr3_nt: TGTGCCAGTAGTGATGGGGGGGGATCAGGAGAGACCCAGTACTTC

j_call: TRBJ1-1
v_call: TRBV28
clone_size: .
d_call: .
cdr3_aa: CASSQYSGQLMNTEAFF
cdr3_nt: TGTGCCAGCAGTCAATATTCTGGGCAGCTCATGAACACTGAAGCTTTCTTT

j_call: TRBJ1-2
v_call: TRBV12-3/TRBV12-4
clone_size: many
d_call: .
cdr3_aa: CASSLGQGFYGYTF
cdr3_nt: TGTGCCAGCAGTTTGGGGCAGGGGTTCTATGGCTACACCTTC

j_call: TRBJ1-2
v_call: TRBV24-1
clone_size: .
d_call: .
cdr3_aa: CATSGPDRNYGYTF
cdr3_nt: TGTGCCACCAGTGGCCCTGACAGGAACTATGGCTACACCTTC

j_call: TRBJ2-3
v_call: TRBV28
clone_size: .
d_call: .
cdr3_aa: CASSFTASTDTQYF
cdr3_nt: TGTGCCAGCAGTTTTACAGCTAGCACAGATACGCAGTATTTT

j_call: TRBJ2-1
v_call: TRBV6-2/TRBV6-3
clone_size: .
d_call: .
cdr3_aa: CASSYSSQGYNEQFF
cdr3_nt: TGTGCCAGCAGTTACTCGAGTCAAGGATACAATGAGCAGTTCTTC

j_call: TRBJ1-5
v_call: TRBV7-9
clone_size: few
d_call: .
cdr3_aa: CASSLGSTPQHF
cdr3_nt: TGTGCCAGCAGCTTAGGTTCTACGCCCCAGCATTTT

j_call: TRBJ2-1
v_call: TRBV6-1
clone_size: .
d_call: TRBD1
cdr3_aa: CASIGQGGSEQFF
cdr3_nt: TGTGCCAGCATAGGACAGGGTGGGTCTGAGCAGTTCTTC

j_call: TRBJ1-5
v_call: TRBV5-1
clone_size: .
d_call: .
cdr3_aa: CASKPRSGDQPQHF
cdr3_nt: TGCGCCAGTAAACCCAGGTCGGGCGATCAGCCCCAGCATTTT